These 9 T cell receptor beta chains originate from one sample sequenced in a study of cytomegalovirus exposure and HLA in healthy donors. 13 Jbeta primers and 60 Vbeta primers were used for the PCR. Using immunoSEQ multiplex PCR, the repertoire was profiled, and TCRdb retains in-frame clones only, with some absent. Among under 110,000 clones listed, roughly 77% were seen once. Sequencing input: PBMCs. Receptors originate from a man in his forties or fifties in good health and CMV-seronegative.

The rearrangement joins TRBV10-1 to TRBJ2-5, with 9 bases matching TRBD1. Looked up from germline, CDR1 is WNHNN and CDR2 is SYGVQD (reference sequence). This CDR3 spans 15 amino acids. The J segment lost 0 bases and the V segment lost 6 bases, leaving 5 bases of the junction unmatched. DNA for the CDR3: TGCGCCAGCAGCGCCGGGACAGGGTACCAAGAGACCCAGTACTTC. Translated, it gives CASSAGTGYQETQYF.

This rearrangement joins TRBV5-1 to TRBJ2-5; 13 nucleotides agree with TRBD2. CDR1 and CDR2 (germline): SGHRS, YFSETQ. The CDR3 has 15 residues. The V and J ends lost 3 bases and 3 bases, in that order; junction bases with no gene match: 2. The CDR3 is CASSSGLAGEETQYF. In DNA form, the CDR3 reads TGCGCCAGCAGCTCAGGACTAGCGGGGGAAGAGACCCAGTACTTC.

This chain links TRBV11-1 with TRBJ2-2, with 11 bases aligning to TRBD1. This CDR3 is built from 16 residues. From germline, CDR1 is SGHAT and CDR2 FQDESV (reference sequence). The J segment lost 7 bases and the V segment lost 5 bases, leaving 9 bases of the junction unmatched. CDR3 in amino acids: CASSRRTGGFVGELFF. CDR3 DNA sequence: TGTGCCAGCAGCAGAAGGACAGGGGGCTTTGTCGGGGAGCTGTTTTTT.

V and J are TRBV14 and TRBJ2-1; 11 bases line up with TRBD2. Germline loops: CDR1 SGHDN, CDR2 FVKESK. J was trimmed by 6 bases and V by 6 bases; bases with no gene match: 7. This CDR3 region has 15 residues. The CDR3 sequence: CASSQQLAGVNEQFF. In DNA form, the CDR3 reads TGTGCCAGCAGTCAGCAACTAGCGGGAGTCAATGAGCAGTTCTTC. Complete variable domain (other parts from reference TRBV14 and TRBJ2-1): EAGVTQFPSHSVIEKGQTVTLRCDPISGHDNLYWYRRVMGKEIKFLLHFVKESKQDESGMPNNRFLAERTGGTYSTLKVQPAELEDSGVYFCASSQQLAGVNEQFFGPGTRLTVL.

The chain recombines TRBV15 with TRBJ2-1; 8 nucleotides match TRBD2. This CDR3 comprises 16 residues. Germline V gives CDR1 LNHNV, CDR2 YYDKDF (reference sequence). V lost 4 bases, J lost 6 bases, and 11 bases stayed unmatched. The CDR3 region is CATSIGGARPINEQFF. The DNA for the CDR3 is TGTGCCACCAGCATCGGGGGGGCCAGGCCAATCAATGAGCAGTTCTTC.

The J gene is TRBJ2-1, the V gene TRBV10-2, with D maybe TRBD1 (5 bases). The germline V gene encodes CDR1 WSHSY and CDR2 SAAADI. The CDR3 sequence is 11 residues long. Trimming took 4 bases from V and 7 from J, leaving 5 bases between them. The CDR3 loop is CASSAGNEQFF. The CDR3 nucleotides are TGCGCCAGCAGTGCAGGGAATGAGCAGTTCTTC.

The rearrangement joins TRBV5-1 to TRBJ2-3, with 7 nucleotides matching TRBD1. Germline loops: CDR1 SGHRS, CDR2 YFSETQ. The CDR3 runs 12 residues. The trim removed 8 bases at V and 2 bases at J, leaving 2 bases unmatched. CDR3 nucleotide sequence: TGCGCCAGAGAGGGGGCCACAGATACGCAGTATTTT. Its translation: CAREGATDTQYF.

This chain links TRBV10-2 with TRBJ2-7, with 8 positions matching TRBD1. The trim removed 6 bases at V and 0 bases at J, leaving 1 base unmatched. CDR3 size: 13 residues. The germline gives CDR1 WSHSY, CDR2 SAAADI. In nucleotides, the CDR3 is TGCGCCAGCAGGGACAGGGTCTCCTACGAGCAGTACTTC. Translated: CASRDRVSYEQYF.

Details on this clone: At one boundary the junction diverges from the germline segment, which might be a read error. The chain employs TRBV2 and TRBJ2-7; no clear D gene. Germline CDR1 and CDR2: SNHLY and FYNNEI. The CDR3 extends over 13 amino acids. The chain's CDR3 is CATKGPTINYPVF. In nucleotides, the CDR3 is TGTGCCACCAAAGGCCCAACTATCAACTACCCAGTCTTC.